Each of the 26 T cell receptor beta chains below was sequenced from the same sample in a study of long-term antiretroviral therapy in people with HIV. Samples were assayed with immunoSEQ v3.0 at survey level. Sequencing used immunoSEQ multiplex PCR; TCRdb keeps in-frame clones, though not all of them. The sample consists of tens of thousands of clones, 65% to 80% of them appearing once. Here the sequenced sample was unsorted PBMCs, taken 3 years after starting antiretroviral therapy. The receptors stem from a man over 45 with HIV.

CDR3 amino acids: CASSRAGTDTQYF. Written as DNA, the CDR3 is TGTGCCAGCAGCCGGGCAGGCACAGATACGCAGTATTTT. The V and J genes are TRBV5-6 and TRBJ2-3, with D uncertain. The germline V gene encodes CDR1 SGHDT and CDR2 YYEEEE. Trimming pared 4 bases from V and 1 base from J, leaving 7 bases between. CDR3 size: 13 residues.

The chain carries TRBV28 and TRBJ1-5; possible D gene TRBD1, 5 bases. Per germline, CDR1 MDHEN and CDR2 SYDVKM. The CDR3 runs to 14 residues. Trimming took off 3 bases at V and 7 bases at J, with 13 bases between the two ends. CDR3 loop: CASSLSGLRQPQHF. CDR3 coding DNA: TGTGCCAGCAGTTTGTCAGGGTTGAGACAGCCCCAGCATTTT.

This clone has more than one count but fewer than ten. The chain is built from TRBV28 and TRBJ1-5; 8 nucleotides line up with TRBD1. This CDR3 spans 15 amino acids. Germline CDR1 reads MDHEN; CDR2 reads SYDVKM. V lost 6 bases and J lost 3; bases outside the gene matches: 7. This CDR3 reads CASRLGQVNNQPQHF. The CDR3 DNA reads TGTGCCAGCAGATTGGGACAGGTCAACAATCAGCCCCAGCATTTT.

This clone was picked up one time. V gene TRBV28 combines with J gene TRBJ2-4; perhaps TRBD1 as D (5 bases). Trimming stripped 5 bases from V and 0 bases from J, with 8 bases between. The CDR3 is 14 residues long. Germline values: CDR1 MDHEN, CDR2 SYDVKM. CDR3 sequence reads: CASSRQLAKNIQYF. Here the CDR3 DNA reads TGTGCCAGCAGTCGACAGCTAGCCAAAAACATTCAGTACTTC.

The chain combines TRBV5-6 with TRBJ1-3, with TRBD1 matching 7 bases. V was clipped by 4 bases and J by 0 bases; unmatched bases: 10. Germline values: CDR1 SGHDT, CDR2 YYEEEE. The CDR3 loop spans 17 amino acids. The CDR3 spells CASSHGTAGRSGNTIYF. The CDR3 region has the DNA TGTGCCAGCAGCCACGGGACAGCCGGCCGCTCTGGAAACACCATATATTTT.

The V gene is TRBV7-2, the J gene TRBJ1-1; D not certain. Germline assignment: CDR1 SGHTA and CDR2 FQGNSA. CDR3 size: 13 residues. Trimming took off 4 bases at V and 1 base at J, with 7 bases between the two ends. Written as DNA, the CDR3 is TGTGCCAGCAGCTCCTACACGAACACTGAAGCTTTCTTT. Protein sequence: CASSSYTNTEAFF.

This clone was found once. This rearrangement joins TRBV20-1 to TRBJ2-7; no firm D call. Germline V gene data show CDR1 as DFQATT and CDR2 as SNEGSKA (reference sequence). The CDR3 has 11 residues. Between the trimmed V and J ends, which lost 6 bases and 6 bases, there was a span of 12 bases. The CDR3 coding sequence is TGCAGTGCGGGTGGGTCGGTCGAGCAGTACTTC. It specifies CSAGGSVEQYF.

V and J are TRBV28 and TRBJ1-4; 7 positions match TRBD1. Losses at the gene ends were 2 bases for V and 8 bases for J; bases not matched to a gene: 11. Per germline, CDR1 MDHEN and CDR2 SYDVKM. This CDR3 spans 16 amino acids. CDR3 in amino acids: CASSLPQTGMREKLFF. The CDR3 DNA reads TGTGCCAGCAGTTTACCACAGACAGGGATGAGGGAAAAACTGTTTTTT. Combining the CDR3 with reference TRBV28 and TRBJ1-4 gives the whole variable domain DVKVTQSSRYLVKRTGEKVFLECVQDMDHENMFWYRQDPGLGLRLIYFSYDVKMKEKGDIPEGYSVSREKKERFSLILESASTNQTSMYLCASSLPQTGMREKLFFGSGTQLSVL.

This clone was observed a handful of times. The chain carries TRBV10-3 and TRBJ2-7, with D unresolved. This CDR3 has 13 amino acids. The V end was cut by 0 bases, the J end by 7 bases, with 10 bases between. CDR1 is ENHRY and CDR2 is SYGVKD in the germline V gene. The CDR3 sequence is CAISESSQREQYF. For the CDR3, the DNA is TGTGCCATCAGTGAGTCTTCCCAGAGGGAGCAGTACTTC.

The chain links TRBV7-8 to TRBJ2-1; 12 bases match TRBD2. CDR3 length: 15 amino acids. Per the germline V gene, CDR1 is SGHVS and CDR2 is FQNEAQ. Trimming at V came to 1 base and at J to 9 bases, leaving 4 bases not matched to a gene. CDR3 loop: CASSLGTSGVAEQFF. CDR3 DNA sequence: TGTGCCAGCAGCTTAGGGACTAGCGGGGTTGCTGAGCAGTTCTTC.

The chain links TRBV19 to TRBJ2-3; TRBD2 aligns across 7 bases. J was trimmed by 5 bases and V by 7 bases; bases with no gene match: 12. CDR3 length: 15 residues. CDR1 and CDR2 (germline): LNHDA, SQIVND (reference sequence). CDR3 protein: CASKAWDYGVDTQYF. For the CDR3, the DNA is TGTGCCAGTAAGGCCTGGGACTATGGAGTAGATACGCAGTATTTT.

The CDR3 region has the DNA TGCGCCAGCAGCCAAGATTCCGCGTATCAGGGGGATGAGCAGTTCTTC. This sequence encodes CASSQDSAYQGDEQFF. This sequence joins TRBV4-3 and TRBJ2-1, with TRBD1 matching over 7 bases. The CDR3 is 16 residues long. Germline V CDR1 and CDR2: LGHNA, YSLEER. V was pared by 0 bases and J by 8 bases, with 10 bases of the junction left unmatched.

This rearrangement joins TRBV18 to TRBJ1-5; D might be TRBD1 (5 bases). This CDR3 comprises 13 residues. Deletions cut 2 bases from V and 7 bases from J, with 9 bases between. CDR1 KGHSH and CDR2 LQKENI come from the germline V gene. The CDR3 coding sequence is TGTGCCAGCTCACCAGCAGGGAGACAGCCCCAGCATTTT. This gives the protein CASSPAGRQPQHF. The full variable domain, in which reference TRBV18 and TRBJ1-5 provide the parts outside the CDR3, is NAGVMQNPRHLVRRRGQEARLRCSPMKGHSHVYWYRQLPEEGLKFMVYLQKENIIDESGMPKERFSAEFPKEGPSILRIQQVVRGDSAAYFCASSPAGRQPQHFGDGTRLSIL.

The V and J genes are TRBV6-6 and TRBJ1-2; the match to TRBD1 covers 7 bases. The CDR3 sequence is 15 residues long. The V and J ends lost 11 bases and 0 bases, in that order; junction bases with no gene match: 12. The germline V gene encodes CDR1 MNHNY and CDR2 SVGAGI (reference sequence). CDR3 loop: CAASRGQHTNYGYTF. The CDR3 nucleotides read TGTGCCGCTTCCCGGGGACAGCACACTAACTATGGCTACACCTTC.

The table lists this clone with a few counts. The gene calls are TRBV7-9 and TRBJ1-5, with 8 positions matching TRBD1. This CDR3 comprises 14 residues. V trimming: 5 bases; J trimming: 4 bases; junction bases outside the gene matches: 4. Germline CDR1 and CDR2: SEHNR and FQNEAQ (reference sequence). For the CDR3, the DNA is TGTGCCAGCAGCCAAGGGACAGGTAATCAGCCCCAGCATTTT. This sequence encodes CASSQGTGNQPQHF.

V usage is TRBV7-9 and J usage is TRBJ1-6; 11 bases are a match to TRBD1. The ends lost 5 bases at V and 9 bases at J; junction bases unmatched: 6. The CDR3 has 15 amino acids. Germline V CDR1 and CDR2: SEHNR, FQNEAQ (reference sequence). CDR3 residues: CASSLEGTGGSPLHF. The CDR3 nucleotides are TGTGCCAGCAGCCTCGAGGGGACAGGGGGTTCACCCCTCCACTTT.

This rearrangement joins TRBV25-1 to TRBJ2-3; possibly TRBD2 for D (6 bases). Between the trimmed V and J ends, which lost 3 bases and 4 bases, there was a span of 14 bases. This CDR3 spans 15 amino acids. Per the germline V gene, CDR1 is MGHDK and CDR2 is SYGVNS. CDR3 nucleotides: TGTGCCAGCAGTGATTCCACTAGCTTGGCAGATACGCAGTATTTT. Translation: CASSDSTSLADTQYF.

This clone showed up just a few times. The chain uses TRBV6-1 and TRBJ1-2; D gene ambiguous. CDR1 is MNHNS, CDR2 SASEGT, per germline. CDR3 length: 14 residues. V shed 0 bases and J shed 7 bases, with 12 bases lying between them. The CDR3 DNA sequence: TGTGCCAGCAGTGAAGCGAGAACACGGCTTGGCTACACCTTC. Translation: CASSEARTRLGYTF.

The chain couples TRBV28 to TRBJ2-7; D not resolved. CDR1 and CDR2 (germline): MDHEN, SYDVKM. This CDR3 comprises 14 residues. The V end lost 0 bases, the J end lost 4 bases, and 10 bases lay between the germline ends. This chain's CDR3 is CASSLWGGPYEQYF. CDR3 nucleotide sequence: TGTGCCAGCAGTTTATGGGGCGGCCCATACGAGCAGTACTTC.

V gene TRBV5-6 combines with J gene TRBJ1-6; D is uncertain. Germline assignment: CDR1 SGHDT and CDR2 YYEEEE. This CDR3 region has 14 residues. The ends were cut back, 1 base at V and 6 bases at J, with 8 bases in the middle. CDR3 sequence: CASSLIQINSPLHF. The DNA for the CDR3 is TGTGCCAGCAGCTTGATACAGATTAATTCACCCCTCCACTTT.

This clone was seen a handful of times. The chain couples TRBV28 to TRBJ2-7; either TRBD1 or TRBD2 may supply D (5 bases each). V shed 7 bases and J shed 0 bases, with 16 bases lying between them. The CDR3 is 15 residues long. Per germline, CDR1 MDHEN and CDR2 SYDVKM. The CDR3 protein is CASTSPGTASYEQYF. As DNA, the CDR3 is TGTGCCAGCACCTCCCCCGGGACGGCCTCCTACGAGCAGTACTTC. The complete variable domain, with remaining parts taken from reference TRBV28 and TRBJ2-7, reads DVKVTQSSRYLVKRTGEKVFLECVQDMDHENMFWYRQDPGLGLRLIYFSYDVKMKEKGDIPEGYSVSREKKERFSLILESASTNQTSMYLCASTSPGTASYEQYFGPGTRLTVT.

This chain joins TRBV27 and TRBJ1-4; D unclear. The CDR3 has 14 residues. V lost 7 bases to trimming and J lost 3 bases, with 12 bases between them. CDR1 is MNHEY and CDR2 is SMNVEV in the germline V gene (reference sequence). The CDR3 region has the DNA TGTGCCAGCACTGTATTGGGTTCTAATGAAAAACTGTTTTTT. Its protein is CASTVLGSNEKLFF. The full variable domain, with the rest looked up from reference TRBV27 and TRBJ1-4, is EAQVTQNPRYLITVTGKKLTVTCSQNMNHEYMSWYRQDPGLGLRQIYYSMNVEVTDKGDVPEGYKVSRKEKRNFPLILESPSPNQTSLYFCASTVLGSNEKLFFGSGTQLSVL.

V gene TRBV7-9 combines with J gene TRBJ1-3, with D hard to call. Germline V CDR1 and CDR2: SEHNR, FQNEAQ (reference sequence). V was pared by 2 bases and J by 2 bases, with 10 bases between. The CDR3 totals 15 residues. As DNA, the CDR3 is TGTGCCAGCAGCTTAATTCAAGGTACTGGAAACACCATATATTTT. Translating gives CASSLIQGTGNTIYF.

The chain recombines TRBV2 with TRBJ2-2, with D uncertain. Germline V lookup: CDR1 SNHLY, CDR2 FYNNEI. Trimming left V 8 bases short and J 4 bases short, with 11 bases between. There are 13 residues in the CDR3. The CDR3 here is CASGVQSTGELFF. CDR3 bases: TGTGCCAGCGGAGTGCAGTCCACCGGGGAGCTGTTTTTT.

The V and J genes are TRBV10-3 and TRBJ1-2; 7 bases match TRBD1. This CDR3 has 13 residues. With 7 bases clipped from V and 3 bases from J, the junction kept 5 bases outside the gene matches. Germline V gives CDR1 ENHRY, CDR2 SYGVKD. DNA for the CDR3: TGTGCCATCAAGGGGACAGAGGACTATGGCTACACCTTC. This gives the protein CAIKGTEDYGYTF.

The rearrangement links TRBV6-5 to TRBJ1-2, with D uncertain. The CDR3 is 13 amino acids. The germline V gene encodes CDR1 MNHEY and CDR2 SVGAGI. V was trimmed by 2 bases and J by 7 bases, leaving 11 bases between them. CDR3 sequence (DNA): TGTGCCAGCAGTTACCTGGGAGGTAGTGGCTACACCTTC. This sequence encodes CASSYLGGSGYTF.